This T cell receptor beta chain is from a study of a mutant IDH1 vaccine in newly diagnosed glioma. Points from the study as a whole: It was approximately 93% of patients that developed vaccine-induced immune responses.

About this clone: Its antigen remains unknown.

Regarding time point: baseline, week 1 (first vaccination visit). Treatment in this sample: pre-vaccination baseline after standard-of-care therapy. Germline values: CDR1 MNHEY, CDR2 SVGAGI. The length of the CDR3 is 16 residues. The V gene lost 4 bases and the J gene lost 0 bases, with 13 bases spanning the gap. Only in-frame clones appear in the TCRdb table, and some are missing; sequencing was by immunoSEQ multiplex PCR. The sample has about 59,000 clones, about 91% seen once. This specimen consisted of PBMCs, obtained from a glioma patient treated with radiotherapy, temozolomide or both. V gene TRBV6-5 combines with J gene TRBJ1-5, with D perhaps matching TRBD1 (5 bases). This TCR derives from a man aged 50 to 59 with glioma. The CDR3 DNA sequence: TGTGCCAGCAGTTCCACGACAGTCAATAGCAATCAGCCCCAGCATTTT. This encodes CASSSTTVNSNQPQHF.